This is a list of T cell receptor beta chains from one sample in a study of T cells in Graves' hyperthyroidism and ophthalmopathy. TCRdb recomputed calls from the multiplex PCR reads with MiXCR, one row per CDR3 protein. The sample has around 300,000 distinct CDR3 sequences; 20% to 25% are singletons. The sample consisted of blood. These receptors all come from a man aged 30-40 years with Graves' ophthalmopathy. CDR3s leave out the opening cysteine and the closing phenylalanine or tryptophan.

J gene: TRBJ2-1; V gene: TRBV19; CDR3 protein: ATTEASYNEQF
J gene: TRBJ2-1; V gene: TRBV5-1; CDR3 protein: ASSFDYRINEQF
J gene: TRBJ2-5; V gene: TRBV7-9; CDR3 protein: ASSSSPGVQETQY
J gene: TRBJ1-1; V gene: TRBV11-1; CDR3 protein: ASSLALTNTEAF
J gene: TRBJ2-4; V gene: TRBV3-1; CDR3 protein: ASSKQAAKNIQY
J gene: TRBJ1-1; V gene: TRBV27; CDR3 protein: ASSLRQGTEAF
J gene: TRBJ2-1; V gene: TRBV13; CDR3 protein: VSSLMSGSNGQF
J gene: TRBJ2-1; V gene: TRBV12-3/TRBV12-4; CDR3 protein: ASSQTRQGEQF
J gene: TRBJ1-1; V gene: TRBV12-3/TRBV12-4; CDR3 protein: ASSPGVPNTEAF
J gene: TRBJ2-7; V gene: TRBV2; CDR3 protein: ASSGPRGVSYEQY
J gene: TRBJ1-2; V gene: TRBV30; CDR3 protein: AWSGNPRNYGYT
J gene: TRBJ2-3; V gene: TRBV2; CDR3 protein: ASSETTAGDTQY
J gene: TRBJ1-5; V gene: TRBV20-1; CDR3 protein: SAGGGYAQPQH
J gene: TRBJ1-5; V gene: TRBV28; CDR3 protein: ASSRDPNQPQH
J gene: TRBJ1-2; V gene: TRBV6-1; CDR3 protein: ASSVPGGQGHLGYT
J gene: TRBJ1-4; V gene: TRBV3-1; CDR3 protein: ASSLGGGIPNEKLF
J gene: TRBJ1-5; V gene: TRBV6-1; CDR3 protein: ASSEAQGGRGNQPQH
J gene: TRBJ1-3; V gene: TRBV19; CDR3 protein: ASSIDRGGNTIY
J gene: TRBJ2-5; V gene: TRBV5-4; CDR3 protein: ASSRPDSQETQY
J gene: TRBJ2-1; V gene: TRBV11-2; CDR3 protein: ASSPSGSYNEQF
J gene: TRBJ1-2; V gene: TRBV4-1; CDR3 protein: ASSQASGFGYGYT
J gene: TRBJ2-3; V gene: TRBV5-4; CDR3 protein: ASSLRSQGNTDTQY
J gene: TRBJ2-1; V gene: TRBV7-2; CDR3 protein: ASSPSQDRYNEQF
J gene: TRBJ2-2; V gene: TRBV13; CDR3 protein: ASSLTWDRGQAGELF
J gene: TRBJ2-5; V gene: TRBV6-2/TRBV6-3; CDR3 protein: ASRWGASGAKETQY
J gene: TRBJ1-2; V gene: TRBV12-3/TRBV12-4; CDR3 protein: ASSFWENGYT
J gene: TRBJ1-6; V gene: TRBV7-2; CDR3 protein: ASSISGSGSSYNSPLH
J gene: TRBJ2-3; V gene: TRBV12-3/TRBV12-4; CDR3 protein: ASSWGTITDTQY
J gene: TRBJ2-1; V gene: TRBV28; CDR3 protein: ASSFAGGEDNEQF
J gene: TRBJ2-4; V gene: TRBV29-1; CDR3 protein: SVVELAKNIQY
J gene: TRBJ2-5; V gene: TRBV6-5; CDR3 protein: ASSYSRDSGTQY
J gene: TRBJ1-6; V gene: TRBV2; CDR3 protein: ASSEEGNSPLH
J gene: TRBJ1-5; V gene: TRBV19; CDR3 protein: ASSARDRGWNQPQH